This TCR beta chain is from a study of long-term antiretroviral therapy in people with HIV. By its share, this clone is medium-sized. Its antigen is undetermined. In the same sample, other DNA sequences code for this CDR3. Two or more post-ART PBMC samples, plus at least one pre-ART sample, were available for each donor. CDR1 is MNHNS, CDR2 SASEGT, per germline. Germline trimming cut 3 bases from V and 4 bases from J; bases unmatched to any gene: 6. The CDR3 length is 15 residues. Study findings and constraints: In HIV, the repertoires covered a tighter span of CDR3 lengths than in controls. Blood collection from the mid-2000s to the late 2010s possibly occurred under older ART regimens. Pre-ART clonal expansion yielded clones that dominated the repertoire at all time points.

Version v3.0 of the immunoSEQ assay was performed at survey level. Measured with immunoSEQ multiplex PCR; TCRdb has only the in-frame clones, and not every one. The data contain 14,000 or so clones, roughly 80% of them singletons. This chain connects TRBV6-1 to TRBJ2-7; 10 bases fit TRBD2. Material: unsorted PBMCs, obtained 1.8 years before starting antiretroviral therapy. This clonotype was sampled from a woman in her forties with HIV. CDR3 sequence (DNA): TGTGCCAGCAGTGAGCGTAGCGGGAGGTCATACGAGCAGTACTTC. Its protein is CASSERSGRSYEQYF.